These 7 T cell receptor beta chains share one sample of origin, sequenced in a study of T cells in localized non-small cell lung cancer. Profiling relied on immunoSEQ multiplex PCR, and the TCRdb table lists in-frame clones only, not all of them. The table includes 45,000 to 60,000 clones, about nine tenths detected once. The material sequenced was peripheral blood, taken before any cancer treatment. The receptors were gathered from a woman aged 35-75 years with stage I lung adenocarcinoma.

This sequence joins TRBV28 and TRBJ1-5; possible D gene TRBD1, 5 bases. This CDR3 region has 16 residues. With 4 bases removed from V and 2 bases from J, the gap between germline ends came to 15 bases. Germline-derived CDR1 and CDR2 are MDHEN and SYDVKM. CDR3 protein: CASSSARMGGNQPQHF. CDR3 DNA: TGTGCCAGCAGTTCCGCGCGGATGGGGGGCAATCAGCCCCAGCATTTT.

J is TRBJ1-1 and V is TRBV28, with 7 positions matching TRBD1. Per germline, CDR1 MDHEN and CDR2 SYDVKM. CDR3 size: 15 residues. The junction had 5 bases not matched to a gene; V was cut back by 4 bases and J by 0 bases. The CDR3 coding sequence is TGTGCCAGCAGTTCCTGGGGGACAGTGAACACTGAAGCTTTCTTT. Amino acids: CASSSWGTVNTEAFF.

This clone was counted a single time. The gene calls are TRBV5-1 and TRBJ2-2; possibly TRBD2 for D (5 bases). Trimming pared 0 bases from V and 1 base from J, leaving 7 bases between. Per the germline V gene, CDR1 is SGHRS and CDR2 is YFSETQ. CDR3 length: 15 amino acids. The CDR3 DNA sequence: TGCGCCAGCAGCTTGGACACTAGGAACACCGGGGAGCTGTTTTTT. Its translation: CASSLDTRNTGELFF.

This chain joins TRBV5-5 and TRBJ2-7; D gene uncertain. The CDR3 is 11 residues long. Germline V lookup: CDR1 SGHKS, CDR2 YYEKEE (reference sequence). V lost 3 bases and J lost 3, with 4 bases in between. CDR3 in amino acids: CASSWSYEQYF. The CDR3 coding sequence is TGTGCCAGCAGCTGGAGCTACGAGCAGTACTTC.

The chain links TRBV14 to TRBJ1-3, with 7 bases lining up with TRBD1. Germline V gene sequence: CDR1 SGHDN, CDR2 FVKESK. V dropped 4 bases and J dropped 0; count of bases not matched to a gene: 6. The CDR3 sequence is 16 residues long. CDR3: CASSPGQTISGNTIYF. As DNA, the CDR3 is TGTGCCAGCAGCCCGGGACAGACCATCTCTGGAAACACCATATATTTT.

The J gene is TRBJ1-1, the V gene TRBV19; the D gene is possibly TRBD1 (5 bases). The V end was cut by 0 bases, the J end by 8 bases, with 7 bases between. The length of the CDR3 is 12 residues. CDR1 is LNHDA, CDR2 SQIVND, per germline (reference sequence). Here the CDR3 DNA reads TGTGCCAGTAGTATAGATGGGGGAGAAGCTTTCTTT. Translation: CASSIDGGEAFF.

CDR3 amino acids: CASSLARSYEQYF. As DNA, the CDR3 is TGTGCCAGCAGCTTAGCTCGGTCCTACGAGCAGTACTTC. The chain links TRBV7-2 to TRBJ2-7; no reliable D call. The CDR3 extends over 13 amino acids. V was trimmed by 0 bases and J by 1 base, leaving 4 bases between them. Germline V lookup: CDR1 SGHTA, CDR2 FQGNSA.